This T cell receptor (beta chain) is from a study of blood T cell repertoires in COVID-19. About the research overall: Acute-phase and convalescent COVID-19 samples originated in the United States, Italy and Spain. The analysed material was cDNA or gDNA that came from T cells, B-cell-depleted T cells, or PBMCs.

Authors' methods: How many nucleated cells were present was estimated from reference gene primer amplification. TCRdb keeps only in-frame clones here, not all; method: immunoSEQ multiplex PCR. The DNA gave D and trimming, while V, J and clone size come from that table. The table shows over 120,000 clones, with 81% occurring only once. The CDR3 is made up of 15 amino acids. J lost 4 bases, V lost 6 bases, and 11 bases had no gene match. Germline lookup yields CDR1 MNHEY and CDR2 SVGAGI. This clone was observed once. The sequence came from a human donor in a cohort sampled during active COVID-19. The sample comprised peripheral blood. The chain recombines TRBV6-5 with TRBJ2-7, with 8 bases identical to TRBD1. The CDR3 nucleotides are TGTGCCAGCAGCAAAGACAGGGGTTCCTATTACGAGCAGTACTTC. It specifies CASSKDRGSYYEQYF.